The 19 T cell receptor beta chains presented below share a single source sample, sequenced in a study of HIV-infected children after antiretroviral therapy interruption. A 3' RACE protocol on RNA, with unique molecular identifiers, produced the TCR library. TCRdb itself ran the 3' RACE reads through MiXCR, one entry per CDR3 protein. The data contain about 40,000 distinct CDR3 sequences, around 7% of them singletons. The treatment: PENTA 11 planned treatment interruption arm or continuous ART arm. The sample in question was CD45RA+ CD4+ T cells from PBMCs, pooled from several time points, obtained from a donor given antiretroviral therapy, either interrupted or continuous. Subset given: naive CD4+ CD45RA+ CD45RO- T cells. These receptors were obtained from a pool of human donors with HIV.

This sequence joins TRBV10-2 and TRBJ2-3; possibly TRBD2 for D (6 bases). V was shortened by 6 bases and J by 6 bases, with 13 bases between the two germline ends. Germline V lookup: CDR1 WSHSY, CDR2 SAAADI. CDR3 length equals 13 residues. The CDR3 region is CASRRLDADTQYF. As DNA, the CDR3 is TGCGCCAGCAGAAGACTAGACGCCGATACGCAGTATTTT.

V and J are TRBV29-1 and TRBJ2-7, with 9 positions matching TRBD1. J lost 4 bases, V lost 4 bases, and 8 bases had no gene match. Germline CDR1 reads SQVTM; CDR2 reads ANQGSEA. The length of the CDR3 is 14 residues. The DNA of the CDR3 is TGCAGCGTTGCGGCACAGGGGGCGGGTTACGAGCAGTACTTC. Translating gives CSVAAQGAGYEQYF.

At least ten counts were recorded for this clonotype. This chain joins TRBV28 and TRBJ2-6, with D unresolved. Germline assignment: CDR1 MDHEN and CDR2 SYDVKM. This CDR3 region has 14 residues. Trimming removed 6 bases at V and 0 bases at J, with 6 bases between. DNA of the CDR3: TGTGCCAGCAGCTACAGCTCTGGGGCCAACGTCCTGACTTTC. It specifies CASSYSSGANVLTF. The complete variable domain, with remaining parts taken from reference TRBV28 and TRBJ2-6, reads DVKVTQSSRYLVKRTGEKVFLECVQDMDHENMFWYRQDPGLGLRLIYFSYDVKMKEKGDIPEGYSVSREKKERFSLILESASTNQTSMYLCASSYSSGANVLTFGAGSRLTVL.

This clonotype was counted at least ten times. This sequence joins TRBV6-5 and TRBJ2-7; the D gene is possibly TRBD1 (6 bases). The length of the CDR3 is 14 residues. Germline loops: CDR1 MNHEY, CDR2 SVGAGI. V was cut by 2 bases and J by 3 bases, with 11 bases left in between. For the CDR3, the DNA is TGTGCCAGCAGTTACCGGTGGGGGCACTACGAGCAGTACTTC. This translates into CASSYRWGHYEQYF.

This clonotype was detected many times. The chain recombines TRBV20-1 with TRBJ2-3; 9 nucleotides match TRBD2. The CDR3 contains 14 residues. CDR1 is DFQATT, CDR2 SNEGSKA, per germline (reference sequence). V lost 5 bases, J lost 4 bases, and 7 bases stayed unmatched. CDR3 sequence reads: CSAPPGGGADTQYF. For the CDR3, the DNA is TGCAGTGCTCCCCCGGGCGGGGGGGCAGATACGCAGTATTTT.

This clonotype appeared many times. This rearrangement joins TRBV29-1 to TRBJ2-5; TRBD2 matches 8 bases. Germline CDR1 is SQVTM and CDR2 is ANQGSEA. J was trimmed by 5 bases and V by 5 bases; bases with no gene match: 4. The CDR3 is 12 amino acids. The CDR3 DNA follows: TGCAGCGTTTCGGGGGGGCCGGAGACCCAGTACTTC. Amino acids: CSVSGGPETQYF. Combining the CDR3 with reference TRBV29-1 and TRBJ2-5 gives the whole variable domain SAVISQKPSRDICQRGTSLTIQCQVDSQVTMMFWYRQQPGQSLTLIATANQGSEATYESGFVIDKFPISRPNLTFSTLTVSNMSPEDSSIYLCSVSGGPETQYFGPGTRLLVL.

This clonotype was seen at least ten times. The chain employs TRBV28 and TRBJ2-7; the D gene is possibly TRBD1 (6 bases). CDR1 is MDHEN, CDR2 SYDVKM, per germline. V was pared by 3 bases and J by 0 bases, with 12 bases between. The CDR3 extends over 15 amino acids. The CDR3 region is CASSFTDRFSYEQYF. The CDR3 region has the DNA TGTGCCAGCAGTTTCACCGACAGGTTCTCCTACGAGCAGTACTTC.

This clonotype is medium-sized within its sample. Germline is not matched at one junction end, which may reflect a read error. The chain combines TRBV19 with TRBJ1-6, with D maybe TRBD1 (6 bases). There are 16 residues in the CDR3. Germline V gene sequence: CDR1 LNHDA, CDR2 SQIVND (reference sequence). The CDR3 DNA sequence: TGTGCCAGCAGTCGGGACACATATTCCTATAATTCGCCCCTCTACTTT. It yields the protein CASSRDTYSYNSPLYF.

The rearrangement links TRBV5-1 to TRBJ2-5, with 8 bases lining up with TRBD2. The germline V gene encodes CDR1 SGHRS and CDR2 YFSETQ. CDR3 size: 15 residues. After removal of 4 bases from V and 3 bases from J, the junction contained 8 bases not matched to a gene. CDR3 DNA sequence: TGCGCCAGCAGCCGCCAAACTAGCGGCAAAGAGACCCAGTACTTC. It translates to CASSRQTSGKETQYF.

This clonotype has more than one count but fewer than ten. J is TRBJ2-5 and V is TRBV23-1; D is unclear. TRBV23-1 is filed as an ORF, its function uncertain. The CDR3 consists of 14 residues. V lost 1 base to trimming and J lost 1 base, with 7 bases between them. CDR3 bases: TGCGCCAGCAGTCAATACGACGGCCAAGAGACCCAGTACTTC. It encodes CASSQYDGQETQYF.

The rearrangement joins TRBV10-3 to TRBJ1-5; TRBD1 aligns across 10 bases. CDR3 length: 18 amino acids. After removal of 3 bases from V and 0 bases from J, the junction contained 8 bases not matched to a gene. Germline CDR1 ENHRY, CDR2 SYGVKD. DNA of the CDR3: TGTGCCATCAGTGAACCTGACAGGGGGCCTCTTAGCAATCAGCCCCAGCATTTT. Amino acid sequence: CAISEPDRGPLSNQPQHF.

This clonotype was counted many times. V and J are TRBV10-2 and TRBJ1-5; D not resolved. This CDR3 contains 13 residues. Trimming removed 8 bases at V and 3 bases at J, with 11 bases between. Germline assignment: CDR1 WSHSY and CDR2 SAAADI. The CDR3 sequence: CASGSEYNQPQHF. The CDR3 nucleotides read TGCGCCAGCGGGTCAGAGTACAATCAGCCCCAGCATTTT.

This clonotype showed up many times. This chain links TRBV5-5 with TRBJ1-1, with D unresolved. Looked up from germline, CDR1 is SGHKS and CDR2 is YYEKEE (reference sequence). The length of the CDR3 is 13 residues. The V and J ends lost 4 bases and 5 bases respectively, with 12 bases between them. The CDR3 reads CASSQEGRTEAFF. The CDR3 DNA reads TGTGCCAGCAGCCAGGAAGGTAGAACTGAAGCTTTCTTT.

This clonotype was counted a few times. The V call is TRBV28, the J call TRBJ1-5; 9 nucleotides align to TRBD1. Germline V gene data show CDR1 as MDHEN and CDR2 as SYDVKM. V gave up 6 bases and J gave up 4 bases; unmatched junction bases: 13. This CDR3 has 17 amino acids. CDR3 in DNA: TGTGCCAGCAGATACTCAGGGACAGGGCGTCGGAATCAGCCCCAGCATTTT. It encodes CASRYSGTGRRNQPQHF.

This clonotype was detected ten times or more. The chain combines TRBV25-1 with TRBJ2-1; D possibly corresponds to TRBD1 (6 bases). The CDR3 has 13 residues. With 7 bases removed from V and 8 bases from J, the gap between germline ends came to 15 bases. The germline V gene encodes CDR1 MGHDK and CDR2 SYGVNS. The CDR3 DNA reads TGTGCCAGCAACCCTGGGACACCCCATGAGCAGTTCTTC. Encoded protein: CASNPGTPHEQFF.

In its sample, this clonotype was seen many times. The chain recombines TRBV9 with TRBJ2-2; TRBD2 matches at 10 bases. This CDR3 is 16 amino acids long. Germline trimming cut 2 bases from V and 5 bases from J; bases unmatched to any gene: 6. Germline-derived CDR1 and CDR2 are SGDLS and YYNGEE. The CDR3 nucleotides read TGTGCCAGCAGCGTTGGAGCGGGAGGGCCTACCGGGGAGCTGTTTTTT. It translates to CASSVGAGGPTGELFF.

Many counts were recorded for this clonotype. This sequence joins TRBV19 and TRBJ2-4, with D possibly matching TRBD1 (7 bases). The V end was cut by 0 bases, the J end by 2 bases, with 17 bases between. Germline V gives CDR1 LNHDA, CDR2 SQIVND (reference sequence). The CDR3 is 18 residues long. The CDR3 here is CASSIEGAGGLSKNIQYF. CDR3 DNA: TGTGCCAGTAGTATAGAGGGGGCAGGGGGGCTCTCCAAAAACATTCAGTACTTC.

This clonotype was observed a few times. V is TRBV12-3 or TRBV12-4 and J is TRBJ1-1; D call uncertain. This CDR3 spans 13 amino acids. The V and J ends lost 9 bases and 0 bases respectively, with 11 bases between them. The CDR3 nucleotides are TGTGCCAGTAAAAGTGCCCTGAACACTGAAGCTTTCTTT. The encoded protein is CASKSALNTEAFF.

This clonotype was found once. The chain carries TRBV10-1 and TRBJ2-5; no reliable D call. The germline V gene has CDR1 WNHNN and CDR2 SYGVQD (reference sequence). Deletions cut 2 bases from V and 3 bases from J, with 7 bases between. The length of the CDR3 is 13 residues. DNA for the CDR3: TGCGCCAGCAGTGAGAACATGGAAGAGACCCAGTACTTC. The encoded protein is CASSENMEETQYF.